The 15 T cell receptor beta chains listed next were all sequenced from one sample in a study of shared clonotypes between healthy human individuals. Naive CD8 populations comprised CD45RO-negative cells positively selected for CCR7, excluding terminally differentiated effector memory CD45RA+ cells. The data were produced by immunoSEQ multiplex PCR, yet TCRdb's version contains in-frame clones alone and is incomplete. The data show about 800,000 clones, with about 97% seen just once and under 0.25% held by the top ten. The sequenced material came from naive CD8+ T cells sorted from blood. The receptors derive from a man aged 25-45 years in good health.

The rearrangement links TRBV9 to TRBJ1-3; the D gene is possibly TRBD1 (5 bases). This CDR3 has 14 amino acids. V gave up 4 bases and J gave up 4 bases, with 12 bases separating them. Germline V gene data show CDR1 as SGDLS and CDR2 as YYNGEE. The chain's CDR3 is CASSLEGLGNTIYF. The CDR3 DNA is TGTGCCAGCAGCCTGGAGGGGCTCGGAAACACCATATATTTT.

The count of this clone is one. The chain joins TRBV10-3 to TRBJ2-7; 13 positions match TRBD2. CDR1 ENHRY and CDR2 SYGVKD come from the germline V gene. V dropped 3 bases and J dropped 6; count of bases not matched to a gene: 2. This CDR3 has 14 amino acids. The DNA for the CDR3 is TGTGCCATCAGTGATCGACTAGCGGGAGGCGAGCAGTACTTC. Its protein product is CAISDRLAGGEQYF.

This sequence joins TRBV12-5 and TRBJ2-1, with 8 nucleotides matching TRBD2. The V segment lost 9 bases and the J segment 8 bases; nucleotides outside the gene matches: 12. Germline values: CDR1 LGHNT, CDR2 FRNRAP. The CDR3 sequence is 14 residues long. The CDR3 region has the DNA TGTGCTAGCGCCTTATCGGGAGGGCCTGATGAGCAGTTCTTC. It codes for CASALSGGPDEQFF. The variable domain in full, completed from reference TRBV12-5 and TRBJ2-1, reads DARVTQTPRHKVTEMGQEVTMRCQPILGHNTVFWYRQTMMQGLELLAYFRNRAPLDDSGMPKDRFSAEMPDATLATLKIQPSEPRDSAVYFCASALSGGPDEQFFGPGTRLTVL.

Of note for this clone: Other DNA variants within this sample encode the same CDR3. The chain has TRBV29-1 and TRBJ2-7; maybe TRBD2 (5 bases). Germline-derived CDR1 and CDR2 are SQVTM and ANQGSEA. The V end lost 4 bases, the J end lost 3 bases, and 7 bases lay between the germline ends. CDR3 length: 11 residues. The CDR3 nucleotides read TGCAGCGTTGCGGGGATCTACGAGCAGTACTTC. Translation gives CSVAGIYEQYF.

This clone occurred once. CDR3: CSVEKGTSGRSTDTQYF. The CDR3 DNA sequence: TGCAGCGTTGAAAAGGGGACTAGCGGGAGAAGCACAGATACGCAGTATTTT. This rearrangement joins TRBV29-1 to TRBJ2-3; the match to TRBD2 covers 14 bases. This CDR3 contains 17 residues. V trimming: 2 bases; J trimming: 0 bases; junction bases outside the gene matches: 4. Germline CDR1 is SQVTM and CDR2 is ANQGSEA.

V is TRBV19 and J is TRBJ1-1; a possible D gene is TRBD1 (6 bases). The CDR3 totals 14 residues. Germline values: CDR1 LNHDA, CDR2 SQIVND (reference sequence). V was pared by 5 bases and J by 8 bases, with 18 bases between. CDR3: CASSPFTTGHEAFF. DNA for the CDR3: TGTGCCAGTAGTCCTTTTACCACGGGACACGAAGCTTTCTTT.

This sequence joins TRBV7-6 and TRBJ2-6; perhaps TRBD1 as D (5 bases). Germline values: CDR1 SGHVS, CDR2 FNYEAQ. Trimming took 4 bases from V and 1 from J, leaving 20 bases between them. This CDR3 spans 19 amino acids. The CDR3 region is CASSYQVLEDISGANVLTF. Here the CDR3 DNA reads TGTGCCAGCAGCTACCAGGTGCTCGAGGACATATCTGGGGCCAACGTCCTGACTTTC.

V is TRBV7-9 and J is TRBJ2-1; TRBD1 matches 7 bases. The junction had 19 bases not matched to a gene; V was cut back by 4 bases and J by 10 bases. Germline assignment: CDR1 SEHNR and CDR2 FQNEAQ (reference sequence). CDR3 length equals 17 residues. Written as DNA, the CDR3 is TGTGCCAGCAGCTCAACAGAGGACAGGACCGGGTTGGTGGAGCAGTTCTTC. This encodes CASSSTEDRTGLVEQFF.

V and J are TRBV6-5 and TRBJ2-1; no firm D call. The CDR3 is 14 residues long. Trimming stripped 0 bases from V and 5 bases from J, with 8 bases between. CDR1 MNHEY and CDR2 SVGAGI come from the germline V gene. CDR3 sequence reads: CASSYSFSHNEQFF. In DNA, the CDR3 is TGTGCCAGCAGTTACTCTTTTAGCCACAATGAGCAGTTCTTC.

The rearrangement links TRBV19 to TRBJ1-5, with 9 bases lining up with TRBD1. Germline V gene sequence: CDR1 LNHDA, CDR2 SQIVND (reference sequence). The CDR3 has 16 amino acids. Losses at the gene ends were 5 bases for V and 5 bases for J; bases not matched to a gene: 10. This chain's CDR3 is CASSPQTGDRDQPQHF. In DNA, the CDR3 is TGTGCCAGTAGTCCCCAGACAGGGGACAGGGATCAGCCCCAGCATTTT.

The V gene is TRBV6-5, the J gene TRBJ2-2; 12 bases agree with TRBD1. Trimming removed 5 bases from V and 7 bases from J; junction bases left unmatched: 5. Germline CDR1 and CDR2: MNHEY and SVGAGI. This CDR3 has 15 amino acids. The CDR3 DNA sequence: TGTGCCAGCAGTGTGGGACAGGGGGCGATCGGGGAGCTGTTTTTT. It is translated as CASSVGQGAIGELFF.

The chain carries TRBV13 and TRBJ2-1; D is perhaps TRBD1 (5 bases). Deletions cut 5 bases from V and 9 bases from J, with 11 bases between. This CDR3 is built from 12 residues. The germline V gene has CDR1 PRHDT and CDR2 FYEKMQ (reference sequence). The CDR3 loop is CASSPQGTEQFF. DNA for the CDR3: TGTGCCAGCAGCCCGCAGGGTACTGAGCAGTTCTTC.

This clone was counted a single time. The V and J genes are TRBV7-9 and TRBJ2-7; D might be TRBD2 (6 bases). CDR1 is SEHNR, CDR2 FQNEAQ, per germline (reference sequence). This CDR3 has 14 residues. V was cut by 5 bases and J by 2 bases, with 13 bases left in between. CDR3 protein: CASSARGDAYEQYF. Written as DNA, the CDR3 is TGTGCCAGCAGCGCCCGCGGGGATGCCTACGAGCAGTACTTC.

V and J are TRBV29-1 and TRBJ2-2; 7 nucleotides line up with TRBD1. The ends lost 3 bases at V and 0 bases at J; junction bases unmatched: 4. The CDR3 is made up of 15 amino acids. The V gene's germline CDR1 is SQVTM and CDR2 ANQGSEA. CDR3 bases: TGCAGCGTTGATTTGACAGGGTCGAACACCGGGGAGCTGTTTTTT. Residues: CSVDLTGSNTGELFF.

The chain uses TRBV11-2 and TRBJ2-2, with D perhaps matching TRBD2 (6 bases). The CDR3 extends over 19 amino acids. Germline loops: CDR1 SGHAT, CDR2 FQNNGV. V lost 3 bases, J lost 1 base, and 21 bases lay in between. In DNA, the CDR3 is TGTGCCAGCAGCTTCTTTGAAGATACTAGACTAGGGAACACCGGGGAGCTGTTTTTT. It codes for CASSFFEDTRLGNTGELFF. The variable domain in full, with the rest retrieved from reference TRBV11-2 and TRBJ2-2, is EAGVAQSPRYKIIEKRQSVAFWCNPISGHATLYWYQQILGQGPKLLIQFQNNGVVDDSQLPKDRFSAERLKGVDSTLKIQPAKLEDSAVYLCASSFFEDTRLGNTGELFFGEGSRLTVL.